This section outlines one T cell receptor (beta chain) sequence together with its context. This sample is part of a study of blood T cell repertoires in COVID-19. This CDR3 has 15 residues. Looked up from germline, CDR1 is SGHKS and CDR2 is YYEKEE (reference sequence). The V segment lost 4 bases and the J segment 0 bases; nucleotides outside the gene matches: 6. In the study's own analysis: Estimated nucleated cell counts came from reference gene primer amplification. Produced via immunoSEQ multiplex PCR; TCRdb's table is partial and in-frame only. For V, J and clone size, that table is used; D and trimming come from the DNA. This table holds about 59,000 clones, less than 75% found once.

Sequenced sample: peripheral blood. The clonotype originates from a woman between 70 and 85 years old with acute or convalescent COVID-19. The chain links TRBV5-5 to TRBJ1-2, with 7 bases fitting TRBD1. In nucleotides, the CDR3 is TGTGCCAGCAGCCCGTATGGGACAGCTAACTATGGCTACACCTTC. Its translation: CASSPYGTANYGYTF.